This T cell receptor beta chain appears in the sequencing data of a study of OX40 agonist ivuxolimab in advanced cancers. Looking at the study overall: The costimulatory receptor OX40 (CD134) was targeted by ivuxolimab, a fully human IgG2 agonistic monoclonal antibody. The paper covers the monotherapy dose-escalation part of the phase I ivuxolimab trial, which included N ≈ 50 patients. Prior anti-PD-1, anti-PD-L1 or anti-CTLA-4 therapy was permitted, and checkpoint inhibitors had been received by 40% to 50% of dose-escalation patients. In the dose-escalation cohort, 65% to 90% of patients were male, and the mean age was approximately 60 years, with a range of roughly 20 to 80. Partial responses occurred in three dose-escalation patients: two with cutaneous melanoma and one with hepatocellular carcinoma. Peripheral TCRbeta sequencing was intended to test whether TCR sequence diversity was altered and clonal T-cell expansion was caused by ivuxolimab. Intravenous ivuxolimab was administered to patients every 2 weeks at six dose levels: 0.01, 0.1, 0.3, 1.5, 3 and 10 mg/kg. Of the approximately 50 dose-escalation patients, hepatocellular carcinoma was present in approximately 20, melanoma in around 15, renal cell carcinoma in 9 and head and neck cancer in 9. General conclusions and limits of the study: Clonal expansion of both CD4+ and CD8+ blood T cells was observed from baseline to week 6 at doses 0.1 to 3.0 mg/kg. Low levels of normalized T-cell clonal expansion were also seen in some nonresponding patients. In the 0.1-3.0 mg/kg groups, partial responders had among the lowest normalized peripheral clonal expansion, particularly in CD8+ T cells. The antigen specificity of the peripheral T cells that underwent clonal expansion was not determined. After ivuxolimab, expanded clones were on average more numerous among CD8+ T cells than among CD4+ T cells.

The trial excluded patients who had a history of autoimmune disease or were on systemic immunosuppression. Peripheral blood for TCR sequencing was drawn from every dose cohort at baseline, at cycle 4 day 1 and at cycle 7 day 1. The samples were drawn from a first-in-human, open-label, multicenter phase I dose-escalation trial of ivuxolimab. Adults with locally advanced or metastatic head and neck squamous cell, hepatocellular, melanoma or renal cell carcinoma were enrolled in the trial. Before TCR sequencing, CD4+ and CD8+ T cells were separately sorted from peripheral blood. For sequencing of the TCRbeta CDR3 region, genomic DNA was extracted from the sorted cells. The immunoSEQ Assay was used to sequence the TCRbeta CDR3 regions. TCRdb retrieved this table from immuneACCESS and kept in-frame rearrangements only. Not all clones are present; in checked studies, unresolved V genes account for under half, and no reason is known for the remainder. This sample comprises about 25,000 clones, around three quarters of them detected only once. The ten largest account for around 13% of the sample.

For CDR1 and CDR2, the germline V gene (reference sequence) lists SGHKS and YYEKEE. Reading from cysteine to phenylalanine, the CDR3 counts 15 amino acids. CDR3 DNA only is kept here, 45 bases in frame from base 1. V is reduced by 4 bases and J by 6 bases, leaving a spacing of 20 bases between them. Of note for this clone: Its target antigen remains unknown. Base qualities were left out, and no much larger clone turns up one base away.

This sequence uses TRBV5-5 and TRBJ2-7, with no reliable assignment of the D segment. The sequence was obtained from an adult with an advanced solid tumor such as melanoma, head and neck, liver or kidney cancer. This material consisted of CD4+ or CD8+ T cells sorted from blood, taken in a trial of the OX40 agonist ivuxolimab. The DNA is TGTGCCAGCAGCCCCCGGCAGGAGCCTATTGTCGAGCAGTACTTC. Translated, this gives CASSPRQEPIVEQYF.